Described below is a single T cell receptor beta chain sequence and its context. The sample holds many counts of this clone. Its antigen target is currently unknown. Base-call qualities are not available, and no considerably larger clone is one nucleotide away. The data were taken from a study of OX40 agonist ivuxolimab in advanced cancers. Broadly, across the study: Ivuxolimab, which targeted the costimulatory receptor OX40 (CD134), was an agonistic, fully human IgG2 monoclonal antibody. Intravenous ivuxolimab was administered to patients every 2 weeks at six dose levels: 0.01, 0.1, 0.3, 1.5, 3 and 10 mg/kg. Among the roughly 50 dose-escalation patients, about 20 had hepatocellular carcinoma, about 15 melanoma, 9 renal cell carcinoma and 9 head and neck cancer. In the dose-escalation cohort, around four fifths of patients were male, and the mean age was approximately 60 years, with a range of 23 to 79. Patients were allowed to have had prior anti-PD-1, anti-PD-L1 or anti-CTLA-4 therapy, and approximately 40% of the dose-escalation patients had been treated with checkpoint inhibitors. Partial responses occurred in three dose-escalation patients, of whom one had hepatocellular carcinoma and two had cutaneous melanoma. The point of sequencing TCRbeta in the periphery was to test whether ivuxolimab changed TCR sequence diversity and drove clonal T-cell expansion. The paper reports the monotherapy dose-escalation portion (N = 52 patients) of the phase I ivuxolimab trial. Here is what the overall study found, with its caveats: Low levels of normalized T-cell clonal expansion were also seen in some patients who did not respond. In partial responders in the 0.1-3.0 mg/kg groups, normalized peripheral clonal expansion was found to be among the lowest, especially among CD8+ T cells. After ivuxolimab, CD8+ T cells had more expanded clones than CD4+ T cells on average. At doses from 0.1 to 3.0 mg/kg, clonal expansion was seen in both CD4+ and CD8+ blood T cells between baseline and week 6. The antigen specificity of the clonally expanded peripheral T cells was not determined.

Genomic DNA was extracted from sorted cells for sequencing of the TCRbeta CDR3 region. The immunoSEQ Assay was used for sequencing of TCRbeta CDR3 regions. The immuneACCESS repertoire file appears here via TCRdb, limited to in-frame rearrangements. These files lack a portion of the clones; in checked studies, under half of the deficit traces to unresolved V genes, and the cause of the others is not known. The sample table records tens of thousands of clones; 80% to 90% of these occur just once. The ten largest clones represent more than 4% of the sample. Patients with a history of autoimmune disease or receiving systemic immunosuppression were excluded from the trial. Peripheral blood for TCR sequencing was drawn from every dose cohort at baseline, at cycle 4 day 1 and at cycle 7 day 1. Samples were obtained from an open-label, multicenter, first-in-human phase I dose-escalation trial of ivuxolimab. The trial enrolled adults with locally advanced or metastatic head and neck squamous cell, hepatocellular, melanoma or renal cell carcinoma. Before TCR sequencing, CD4+ and CD8+ T cells were separately sorted from peripheral blood.

Trimming accounts for 10 bases at V and 1 base at J, while the number of junction bases matched to no gene is 6. CDR1 LNHDA and CDR2 SQIVND are derived from the germline V gene (reference sequence). Spanning cysteine to phenylalanine, the CDR3 consists of 13 amino acids. Just the 39-base CDR3 DNA is kept, in frame starting at base 1. The sequences come from CD4+ or CD8+ T cells sorted from blood, collected in a trial of the OX40 agonist ivuxolimab. The receptor's source is an adult with an advanced solid tumor such as melanoma, head and neck, liver or kidney cancer. The rearranged segments are TRBV19 and TRBJ1-1, and TRBD1 matches 7 of the central bases. The CDR3 reads as follows: CATEDRQNTEAFF. The sequence in DNA is TGTGCCACCGAGGACAGGCAGAACACTGAAGCTTTCTTT.